These 15 T cell receptor beta chains originate from one sample sequenced in a study of T cell responses to AZD1222 COVID-19 vaccine. Produced via immunoSEQ multiplex PCR; TCRdb's table is partial and in-frame only. The sample includes 20,000 to 30,000 clones, around 87% seen only once; the top ten take roughly 8%. The sequenced sample was peripheral blood, obtained 28 days after the second AZD1222 dose. Receptors originate from an adult who received the AZD1222 COVID-19 vaccine.

V usage is TRBV7-9 and J usage is TRBJ1-6; a possible D gene is TRBD1 (5 bases). This CDR3 has 13 amino acids. In germline, CDR1 is SEHNR, CDR2 FQNEAQ (reference sequence). Between the trimmed V and J ends, which lost 1 base and 9 bases, there was a span of 7 bases. Here the CDR3 DNA reads TGTGCCAGCAGCTTAGGCGGGGCTTCACCCCTCCACTTT. Translated, it gives CASSLGGASPLHF.

The CDR3 protein is CARGTGASNEQFF. The CDR3 DNA reads as TGTGCCCGAGGGACAGGGGCGTCGAATGAGCAGTTCTTC. This sequence joins TRBV30 and TRBJ2-1; 10 nucleotides agree with TRBD1. Looked up from germline, CDR1 is GTSNPN and CDR2 is SVGIG (reference sequence). CDR3 length: 13 amino acids. With 8 bases clipped from V and 7 bases from J, the junction kept 8 bases outside the gene matches.

The genes are TRBV7-3 and TRBJ2-3; possibly TRBD2 for D (6 bases). The CDR3 runs 15 residues. V was trimmed by 0 bases and J by 6 bases, leaving 13 bases between them. In germline, CDR1 is SGHTA, CDR2 FQGTGA. The chain's CDR3 is CASSLTGEEFDTQYF. DNA of the CDR3: TGTGCCAGCAGCTTAACGGGGGAGGAGTTCGATACGCAGTATTTT.

The chain combines TRBV30 with TRBJ2-2; 9 nucleotides align to TRBD2. There are 14 residues in the CDR3. Germline V gene lookup returns CDR1 GTSNPN and CDR2 SVGIG (reference sequence). V dropped 4 bases and J dropped 4; count of bases not matched to a gene: 4. In nucleotides, the CDR3 is TGTGCCTGGACCAGGACTAGCGTCACCGGGGAGCTGTTTTTT. Amino acids: CAWTRTSVTGELFF.

This chain links TRBV3-1 (or the pseudogene TRBV3-2) with TRBJ2-3; perhaps TRBD2 as D (5 bases). CDR3 size: 13 residues. The V end was cut by 1 base, the J end by 3 bases, with 5 bases between. Germline assignment: CDR1 LGHDT and CDR2 YNNKEL (reference sequence). The CDR3 DNA reads TGTGCCAGCAGCCAAGCGGGAACAGATACGCAGTATTTT. Protein sequence: CASSQAGTDTQYF.

The chain is built from TRBV19 and TRBJ1-2; D is unclear. Germline V gene data show CDR1 as LNHDA and CDR2 as SQIVND (reference sequence). CDR3 length: 13 residues. V lost 2 bases to trimming and J lost 8 bases, with 12 bases between them. Written as DNA, the CDR3 is TGTGCCAGTAGTATACCCAGGCGAGAGGGCTACACCTTC. Translated: CASSIPRREGYTF.

The V gene is TRBV14, the J gene TRBJ2-7; D gene uncertain. CDR3 length: 12 amino acids. Per germline, CDR1 SGHDN and CDR2 FVKESK. Trimming stripped 1 base from V and 2 bases from J, with 3 bases between. CDR3 region: CASSQGPYEQYF. DNA of the CDR3: TGTGCCAGCAGCCAAGGGCCCTACGAGCAGTACTTC.

This chain joins TRBV5-1 and TRBJ2-7, with D possibly TRBD2 on 6 matching bases. The CDR3 covers 16 residues. The germline gives CDR1 SGHRS, CDR2 YFSETQ. The V gene lost 0 bases and the J gene lost 3 bases, with 16 bases spanning the gap. CDR3 region: CASSLGDGRIFYEQYF. Here the CDR3 DNA reads TGCGCCAGCAGCTTGGGCGACGGGAGAATATTCTACGAGCAGTACTTC.

V gene TRBV13 combines with J gene TRBJ2-1; a weak D match, TRBD2 (6 bases). CDR3 length equals 17 residues. Germline CDR1 is PRHDT and CDR2 is FYEKMQ (reference sequence). V gave up 5 bases and J gave up 1 base, with 18 bases separating them. DNA for the CDR3: TGTGCCAGCAGCCCGAGCCTGGCTAGCGAATCCTACAATGAGCAGTTCTTC. Protein: CASSPSLASESYNEQFF.

In the case of this clone: The junction and the germline gene differ at one end; a read error may be behind it. The rearrangement joins TRBV29-1 to TRBJ1-3, with D tentatively TRBD1 (5 bases). This CDR3 region has 14 residues. CDR1 is SQVTM and CDR2 is ANQGSEA in the germline V gene. DNA for the CDR3: TGCAGCGCTGAACGGAGGGGCCGGGGAAACACCATATATTTT. It translates to CSAERRGRGNTIYF.

The genes are TRBV10-3 and TRBJ1-2, with a possible D match to TRBD1 (5 bases). This CDR3 contains 13 residues. Germline V CDR1 and CDR2: ENHRY, SYGVKD. The germline V and J ends were trimmed by 4 bases and 6 bases, with 12 bases remaining between them. CDR3 in DNA: TGTGCCATCAGTGGGGTGGGGGGAGATGGCTACACCTTC. It yields the protein CAISGVGGDGYTF.

This clone was counted between two and nine times. The V and J genes are TRBV2 and TRBJ1-6, with D hard to call. Trimming removed 0 bases at V and 9 bases at J, with 6 bases between. This CDR3 region has 13 residues. Germline lookup yields CDR1 SNHLY and CDR2 FYNNEI. In nucleotides, the CDR3 is TGTGCCAGCAGTGAAGCCCCGGGTTCACCCCTCCACTTT. Its translation is CASSEAPGSPLHF.

CDR3 bases: TGTGCCAGCTCACGGACAGCTAGCACAGATACGCAGTATTTT. Encoded protein: CASSRTASTDTQYF. The J gene is TRBJ2-3, the V gene TRBV18; D is possibly TRBD1 (6 bases). The germline V and J ends were trimmed by 4 bases and 0 bases, with 8 bases remaining between them. Germline V lookup: CDR1 KGHSH, CDR2 LQKENI. This CDR3 is 14 amino acids long. Combining the CDR3 with reference TRBV18 and TRBJ2-3 gives the whole variable domain NAGVMQNPRHLVRRRGQEARLRCSPMKGHSHVYWYRQLPEEGLKFMVYLQKENIIDESGMPKERFSAEFPKEGPSILRIQQVVRGDSAAYFCASSRTASTDTQYFGPGTRLTVL.

This chain joins TRBV28 and TRBJ2-7, with 10 bases lining up with TRBD2. CDR3 size: 15 residues. V was clipped by 2 bases and J by 5 bases; unmatched bases: 6. CDR1 MDHEN and CDR2 SYDVKM come from the germline V gene. The CDR3 sequence: CASSLAAGGVHEQYF. The CDR3 DNA follows: TGTGCCAGCAGTTTAGCAGCGGGAGGGGTCCACGAGCAGTACTTC.

This clone occurred a few times. In nucleotides, the CDR3 is TGTGCCAGCAGCGTATCACCCTCAGAGGACGGGGAGCTGTTTTTT. This codes for CASSVSPSEDGELFF. The chain couples TRBV9 to TRBJ2-2; D gene uncertain. Trimming left V 1 base short and J 7 bases short, with 14 bases between. Germline V gene sequence: CDR1 SGDLS, CDR2 YYNGEE. The CDR3 extends over 15 amino acids.